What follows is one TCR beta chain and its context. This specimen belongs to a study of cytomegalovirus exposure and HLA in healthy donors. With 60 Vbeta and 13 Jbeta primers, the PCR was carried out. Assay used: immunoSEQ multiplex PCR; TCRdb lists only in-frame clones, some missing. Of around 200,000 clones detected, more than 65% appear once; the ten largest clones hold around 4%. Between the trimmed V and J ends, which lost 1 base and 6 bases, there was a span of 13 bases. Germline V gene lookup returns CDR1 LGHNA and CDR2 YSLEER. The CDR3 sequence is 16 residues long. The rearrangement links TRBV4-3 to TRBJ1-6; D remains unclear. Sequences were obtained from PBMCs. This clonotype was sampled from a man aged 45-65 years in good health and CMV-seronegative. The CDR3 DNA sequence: TGCGCCAGCAGCCAAGTGGTTGATCGGGTTAATTCACCCCTCCACTTT. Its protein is CASSQVVDRVNSPLHF.